Listed below are T cell receptor beta chains from one sample, sequenced in a study of T cell repertoires in cytomegalovirus infection. TCRdb redid the calling of the reads with MiXCR, one entry per CDR3 protein. The sample shows around 530,000 distinct CDR3 sequences, approximately 15% of them seen only once. Material: CD8+ T cells from PBMCs. The receptors originated from a human donor in good health (CMV status not recorded). Some clones in this sample may be carry-over from other donors' samples. The CDR3 runs from the conserved cysteine through the conserved F or W. Fields, in order: J gene, V gene, clone size, D gene, CDR3 DNA, CDR3 protein. A D gene is named only where the DNA matches it firmly. Where a row states a size, it is once, few, many or the class of an expanded clone; other rows omit it.

j_call: TRBJ2-3
v_call: TRBV7-9
clone_size: many
d_call: -
cdr3_nt: TGTGCCAGCCGCCCGCCCGGTACGGTCACAGATACGCAGTATTTT
cdr3_aa: CASRPPGTVTDTQYF

j_call: TRBJ2-3
v_call: TRBV9
clone_size: -
d_call: TRBD2
cdr3_nt: TGTGCCAGCAGCGTAAATTGGCGGGAGGGCGGAAGCACAGATACGCAGTATTTT
cdr3_aa: CASSVNWREGGSTDTQYF

j_call: TRBJ2-7
v_call: TRBV6-5
clone_size: few
d_call: -
cdr3_nt: TGTGCCAGCAGTTACTCAGGCATTCCTAAGGACGAGCAGTACTTC
cdr3_aa: CASSYSGIPKDEQYF

j_call: TRBJ2-1
v_call: TRBV14
clone_size: -
d_call: -
cdr3_nt: TGTGCCAGCAGCCTGACTGGGGCCAATGAGCAGTTCTTC
cdr3_aa: CASSLTGANEQFF

j_call: TRBJ2-7
v_call: TRBV5-5
clone_size: -
d_call: -
cdr3_nt: TGTGCCAGCAGCGACGACAGCTGGAGCTCCTACGAGCAGTACTTC
cdr3_aa: CASSDDSWSSYEQYF

j_call: TRBJ1-2
v_call: TRBV27
clone_size: few
d_call: -
cdr3_nt: TGTGCCAGCAGTAACGGGGGTGGCTACACCTTC
cdr3_aa: CASSNGGGYTF

j_call: TRBJ1-5
v_call: TRBV18
clone_size: -
d_call: -
cdr3_nt: TGTGCCAGCTCACCGGTCGCAGGGTGGCGGCAGCCCCAGCATTTT
cdr3_aa: CASSPVAGWRQPQHF

j_call: TRBJ1-5
v_call: TRBV2
clone_size: few
d_call: -
cdr3_nt: TGTGCCAGCGGTTATGGGGGCCCGGCCCAGCCCCAGCATTTT
cdr3_aa: CASGYGGPAQPQHF

j_call: TRBJ2-3
v_call: TRBV28
clone_size: few
d_call: -
cdr3_nt: TGTGCCAGCAGTTCGACAAACCGGGACACCAGCACAGATACGCAGTATTTT
cdr3_aa: CASSSTNRDTSTDTQYF

j_call: TRBJ1-1
v_call: TRBV5-1
clone_size: -
d_call: -
cdr3_nt: TGCGCCAGCAGCTTGGGAAGGGGTACAACTGTGAACACTGAAGCTTTCTTT
cdr3_aa: CASSLGRGTTVNTEAFF

j_call: TRBJ2-1
v_call: TRBV27
clone_size: -
d_call: TRBD2
cdr3_nt: TGTGCCAGCACCCTGGGGGGGAATAGCGGGACAAACTACAATGAGCAGTTCTTC
cdr3_aa: CASTLGGNSGTNYNEQFF

j_call: TRBJ2-1
v_call: TRBV7-3
clone_size: -
d_call: TRBD1
cdr3_nt: TGTGCCAGCAGCTTAAAAGGGGGCCTTCCTGACAATGAGCAGTTCTTC
cdr3_aa: CASSLKGGLPDNEQFF

j_call: TRBJ1-1
v_call: TRBV7-8
clone_size: many
d_call: TRBD1
cdr3_nt: TGTGCCAGCAGCCTTTCGGGACAGGCATTCATGAACACTGAAGCTTTCTTT
cdr3_aa: CASSLSGQAFMNTEAFF

j_call: TRBJ2-2
v_call: TRBV20-1
clone_size: few
d_call: TRBD1
cdr3_nt: TGCAGTGCTAGAGATTTGAGGGGGCCGAACACCGGGGAGCTGTTTTTT
cdr3_aa: CSARDLRGPNTGELFF

j_call: TRBJ2-3
v_call: TRBV3-1
clone_size: few
d_call: TRBD2
cdr3_nt: TGTGCCAGCAGCCAAGATCGTGGACTAGCGGCCACAGATACGCAGTATTTT
cdr3_aa: CASSQDRGLAATDTQYF

j_call: TRBJ1-2
v_call: TRBV5-5
clone_size: -
d_call: -
cdr3_nt: TGTGCCAGCAGCCCGATTAAGGGCCCTAACTATGGCTACACCTTC
cdr3_aa: CASSPIKGPNYGYTF

j_call: TRBJ1-1
v_call: TRBV6-5
clone_size: many
d_call: TRBD1
cdr3_nt: TGTGCCAGCAGCCTCAGATCTCAGGGGGCCAAAAACACTGAAGCTTTCTTT
cdr3_aa: CASSLRSQGAKNTEAFF

j_call: TRBJ2-3
v_call: TRBV6-2/TRBV6-3
clone_size: many
d_call: TRBD2
cdr3_nt: TGTGCCAGCAGCCCCCTGGAAAGGACTAGTCCCACAGATACGCAGTATTTT
cdr3_aa: CASSPLERTSPTDTQYF

j_call: TRBJ2-7
v_call: TRBV28
clone_size: many
d_call: TRBD2
cdr3_nt: TGTGCCAGCAGTTCCCATCATCCCGGGACTAGCGGGACTCCCTACGAGCAGTACTTC
cdr3_aa: CASSSHHPGTSGTPYEQYF

j_call: TRBJ2-1
v_call: TRBV20-1
clone_size: -
d_call: -
cdr3_nt: TGCAGTGCTGTCCCCGCTAGCGAATACAATGGGCAGTTCTTC
cdr3_aa: CSAVPASEYNGQFF

j_call: TRBJ2-7
v_call: TRBV6-5
clone_size: few
d_call: TRBD2
cdr3_nt: TGTGCCAGCAGTTACGGACTAGCGGACGAGCAGTACTTC
cdr3_aa: CASSYGLADEQYF

j_call: TRBJ2-5
v_call: TRBV6-1
clone_size: few
d_call: -
cdr3_nt: TGTGCCAGCACCACTGGGCGAGGGGCAGGGGAGACCCAGTACTTC
cdr3_aa: CASTTGRGAGETQYF

j_call: TRBJ1-3
v_call: TRBV4-2
clone_size: few
d_call: -
cdr3_nt: TGTGCCAGCAGCCAAGAGGGGGCCAGGCTTATTGGAAACACCATATATTTT
cdr3_aa: CASSQEGARLIGNTIYF

j_call: TRBJ2-1
v_call: TRBV24-1
clone_size: many
d_call: TRBD2
cdr3_nt: TGTGCCACCAGTGATCCCGGGACTAGCGGGAGTAATGAGCAGTTCTTC
cdr3_aa: CATSDPGTSGSNEQFF

j_call: TRBJ1-2
v_call: TRBV18
clone_size: -
d_call: TRBD1
cdr3_nt: TGTGCCAGCTCACCACGACCTGTAGGGACAGGGCCCAACTATGGCTACACCTTC
cdr3_aa: CASSPRPVGTGPNYGYTF

j_call: TRBJ2-7
v_call: TRBV12-3/TRBV12-4
clone_size: many
d_call: TRBD1
cdr3_nt: TGTGCCAGCACCCGGTCGGACAGGGGTCCTTACGAGCAGTACTTC
cdr3_aa: CASTRSDRGPYEQYF

j_call: TRBJ2-7
v_call: TRBV9
clone_size: few
d_call: -
cdr3_nt: TGTGCCAGCAGCGTAGGAGTGACCCTCTACGAGCAGTACTTC
cdr3_aa: CASSVGVTLYEQYF

j_call: TRBJ2-1
v_call: TRBV12-3/TRBV12-4
clone_size: many
d_call: TRBD2
cdr3_nt: TGTGCCACCTCTCGGGAGGGGGAGGGAAACAATGAGCAGTTCTTC
cdr3_aa: CATSREGEGNNEQFF

j_call: TRBJ2-2
v_call: TRBV5-1
clone_size: -
d_call: -
cdr3_nt: TGCGCCAGCAGCTTGGACAGATTTAACACCGGGGAGCTGTTTTTT
cdr3_aa: CASSLDRFNTGELFF

j_call: TRBJ2-1
v_call: TRBV12-3/TRBV12-4
clone_size: many
d_call: -
cdr3_nt: TGTGCCAGCAACCCGGGACTGGGATACAATGAGCAGTTCTTC
cdr3_aa: CASNPGLGYNEQFF

j_call: TRBJ1-1
v_call: TRBV7-9
clone_size: many
d_call: TRBD1
cdr3_nt: TGTGCCAGCAGCGTACAGGGGGCGCGAACTGAAGCTTTCTTT
cdr3_aa: CASSVQGARTEAFF

j_call: TRBJ2-7
v_call: TRBV7-9
clone_size: many
d_call: -
cdr3_nt: TGTGCCAGCAGCCCCACAGGATTATACGAGCAGTACTTC
cdr3_aa: CASSPTGLYEQYF

j_call: TRBJ2-1
v_call: TRBV27
clone_size: many
d_call: -
cdr3_nt: TGTGCCAGCAGTTTATCAGCTGAACTGACCTACAATGAGCAGTTCTTC
cdr3_aa: CASSLSAELTYNEQFF

j_call: TRBJ2-4
v_call: TRBV5-1
clone_size: -
d_call: -
cdr3_nt: TGCGCCAGCAGCGCCGGGATCGGGGGCCGAAACATTCAGTACTTC
cdr3_aa: CASSAGIGGRNIQYF

j_call: TRBJ2-3
v_call: TRBV4-1
clone_size: -
d_call: -
cdr3_nt: TGCGCCAGCAGCCTGACTATGACCGAAGAAGTTGATACGCAGTATTTT
cdr3_aa: CASSLTMTEEVDTQYF

j_call: TRBJ1-2
v_call: TRBV6-6
clone_size: many
d_call: TRBD1
cdr3_nt: TGTGCCAGCAGTCCAAGACAGGGGGATCTCTATGGCTACACCTTC
cdr3_aa: CASSPRQGDLYGYTF

j_call: TRBJ2-1
v_call: TRBV14
clone_size: -
d_call: TRBD1
cdr3_nt: TGTGCCAGCGGTCTGTTCCAGGGGGCGGGTAATGAGCAGTTCTTC
cdr3_aa: CASGLFQGAGNEQFF

j_call: TRBJ2-2
v_call: TRBV7-2
clone_size: -
d_call: TRBD2
cdr3_nt: TGTGCCAGCAGTTTAGATCCTAGCGGGAAGAGTGGCGGGGTTCTGTTTTTT
cdr3_aa: CASSLDPSGKSGGVLFF

j_call: TRBJ1-6
v_call: TRBV19
clone_size: -
d_call: -
cdr3_nt: TGTGCCAGTAGTATGAGCACCCCGGTCGTTACCCTCCACTTT
cdr3_aa: CASSMSTPVVTLHF

j_call: TRBJ2-1
v_call: TRBV7-8
clone_size: few
d_call: -
cdr3_nt: TGTGCCAGCAGCTTTGACGTAGGAAATGAGCAGTTCTTC
cdr3_aa: CASSFDVGNEQFF

j_call: TRBJ2-1
v_call: TRBV28
clone_size: many
d_call: -
cdr3_nt: TGTGCCAGCCGTCCCGGCCTGTCAAAGCCCTACAATGAGCAGTTCTTC
cdr3_aa: CASRPGLSKPYNEQFF

j_call: TRBJ1-1
v_call: TRBV6-6
clone_size: -
d_call: TRBD1
cdr3_nt: TGTGCCAGCAAGCCCGAAACCGGGACAGGGGGACCCGAAGCTTTCTTT
cdr3_aa: CASKPETGTGGPEAFF

j_call: TRBJ1-5
v_call: TRBV12-5
clone_size: many
d_call: -
cdr3_nt: TGTGCTAGTGGTTTGCTTATAAGTCTGGCACAGCCGCGCAATCAGCCCCAGCATTTT
cdr3_aa: CASGLLISLAQPRNQPQHF

j_call: TRBJ1-5
v_call: TRBV4-2
clone_size: -
d_call: -
cdr3_nt: TGTGCCAGCAGCCGCGAATCGTCGGGTCTCAATCAGCCCCAGCATTTT
cdr3_aa: CASSRESSGLNQPQHF

j_call: TRBJ2-1
v_call: TRBV3-1
clone_size: few
d_call: -
cdr3_nt: TGTGCCAGCAGCCAAGTCGGTAGCGGAAGCAATGAGCAGTTCTTC
cdr3_aa: CASSQVGSGSNEQFF

j_call: TRBJ1-2
v_call: TRBV28
clone_size: few
d_call: -
cdr3_nt: TGTGCCAGCAGTCACAGCTATGGCTACACCTTC
cdr3_aa: CASSHSYGYTF

j_call: TRBJ1-5
v_call: TRBV10-2
clone_size: many
d_call: TRBD1
cdr3_nt: TGCGCCAGCAGTGAGTCACAGGGGATCGATCAGCCCCAGCATTTT
cdr3_aa: CASSESQGIDQPQHF

j_call: TRBJ1-2
v_call: TRBV4-1
clone_size: few
d_call: -
cdr3_nt: TGCGCCAGCAGCCAAGTACAGGATAACTATGGCTACACCTTC
cdr3_aa: CASSQVQDNYGYTF

j_call: TRBJ2-1
v_call: TRBV10-3
clone_size: many
d_call: -
cdr3_nt: TGTGCCATCAGTGAGTCGGCAGGGGCGTACAATGAGCAGTTCTTC
cdr3_aa: CAISESAGAYNEQFF

j_call: TRBJ1-2
v_call: TRBV12-3/TRBV12-4
clone_size: many
d_call: -
cdr3_nt: TGTGCCAGCAGTTTATTGGCAGGTCCTTCTAACTATGGCTACACCTTC
cdr3_aa: CASSLLAGPSNYGYTF

j_call: TRBJ2-2
v_call: TRBV12-5
clone_size: -
d_call: -
cdr3_nt: TGTGCTAGCCATGCGTCGAACACCGGGGAGCTGTTTTTT
cdr3_aa: CASHASNTGELFF

j_call: TRBJ2-3
v_call: TRBV4-2
clone_size: many
d_call: -
cdr3_nt: TGTGCCAGCAGCCAACGGTCCGGGTTTAGCACAGATACGCAGTATTTT
cdr3_aa: CASSQRSGFSTDTQYF

j_call: TRBJ2-3
v_call: TRBV11-2
clone_size: many
d_call: TRBD1
cdr3_nt: TGTGCCAGCAGCTTAGTCAGGGGGCGCACAGATACGCAGTATTTT
cdr3_aa: CASSLVRGRTDTQYF

j_call: TRBJ1-5
v_call: TRBV12-5
clone_size: -
d_call: -
cdr3_nt: TGTGCTAGTGGATCCGCCAATCAGCCCCAGCATTTT
cdr3_aa: CASGSANQPQHF

j_call: TRBJ1-2
v_call: TRBV7-9
clone_size: few
d_call: TRBD1
cdr3_nt: TGTGCCAGCAGCTTAGGACAGGGTAATCACTATGGCTACACCTTC
cdr3_aa: CASSLGQGNHYGYTF

j_call: TRBJ1-1
v_call: TRBV28
clone_size: few
d_call: TRBD1
cdr3_nt: TGTGCCAGCAGTTTTTGGTGGGACAGGGAGGTGAACACTGAAGCTTTCTTT
cdr3_aa: CASSFWWDREVNTEAFF

j_call: TRBJ1-5
v_call: TRBV4-1
clone_size: -
d_call: -
cdr3_nt: TGCGCCAGCAGCCCAGGGACACTCGGCAATCAGCCCCAGCATTTT
cdr3_aa: CASSPGTLGNQPQHF

j_call: TRBJ1-2
v_call: TRBV6-5
clone_size: many
d_call: -
cdr3_nt: TGTGCCAGCAGTTACTCGGAAAGGATTGTAGGCTACACCTTC
cdr3_aa: CASSYSERIVGYTF

j_call: TRBJ2-1
v_call: TRBV15
clone_size: few
d_call: -
cdr3_nt: TGTGCCACCAGCAGCCCACTTTGGAATGAGCAGTTCTTC
cdr3_aa: CATSSPLWNEQFF

j_call: TRBJ1-1
v_call: TRBV27
clone_size: -
d_call: -
cdr3_nt: TGTGCCAGCAGGTCTTTAGTGGGGATTAGCACTGAAGCTTTCTTT
cdr3_aa: CASRSLVGISTEAFF